The 28 T cell receptor beta chains in this list originate from one sample, sequenced in a study of T cell changes during pregnancy in multiple sclerosis. The assay was immunoSEQ multiplex PCR, and TCRdb's table has in-frame clones only and misses some. Of about 100,000 clones detected, 80% to 95% appear once; the ten largest clones hold less than 2%. The sequences come from peripheral blood, collected after pregnancy. These receptor sequences come from a female donor with multiple sclerosis, enrolled in a pregnancy study.

The chain has TRBV7-8 and TRBJ2-3; 8 nucleotides agree with TRBD1. V gave up 1 base and J gave up 0 bases; unmatched junction bases: 6. This CDR3 has 17 amino acids. The V gene's germline CDR1 is SGHVS and CDR2 FQNEAQ. CDR3 region: CASSLVGDRSSTDTQYF. In DNA form, the CDR3 reads TGTGCCAGCAGCTTAGTAGGGGACAGGTCTAGCACAGATACGCAGTATTTT.

This chain links TRBV28 with TRBJ2-4; TRBD2 matches 7 bases. Losses at the gene ends were 5 bases for V and 8 bases for J; bases not matched to a gene: 15. This CDR3 comprises 16 residues. The germline V gene has CDR1 MDHEN and CDR2 SYDVKM. The CDR3 DNA reads as TGTGCCAGCAGTCCCGGACTAGATGTGGGAGGGGACATTCAGTACTTC. As protein: CASSPGLDVGGDIQYF.

The chain recombines TRBV7-8 with TRBJ1-2; TRBD1 matches at 7 bases. The CDR3 length is 14 residues. V trimming: 4 bases; J trimming: 2 bases; junction bases outside the gene matches: 4. Germline loops: CDR1 SGHVS, CDR2 FQNEAQ. The CDR3 sequence: CASSSSGQNYGYTF. The CDR3 DNA reads TGTGCCAGCAGCTCGTCGGGACAGAACTATGGCTACACCTTC. The full variable domain, in which reference TRBV7-8 and TRBJ1-2 provide the parts outside the CDR3, is GAGVSQSPRYKVAKRGQDVALRCDPISGHVSLFWYQQALGQGPEFLTYFQNEAQLDKSGLPSDRFFAERPEGSVSTLKIQRTQQEDSAVYLCASSSSGQNYGYTFGSGTRLTVV.

The gene calls are TRBV6-5 and TRBJ1-2; D uncertain. This CDR3 region has 12 residues. Germline V gives CDR1 MNHEY, CDR2 SVGAGI. Deletions cut 2 bases from V and 7 bases from J, with 8 bases between. CDR3 sequence reads: CASSYGTGGYTF. DNA for the CDR3: TGTGCCAGCAGTTACGGTACCGGTGGCTACACCTTC.

This chain joins TRBV16 and TRBJ1-5; tentative D call: TRBD1 (5 bases). The CDR3 extends over 13 amino acids. V was cut by 2 bases and J by 9 bases, with 11 bases left in between. CDR1 and CDR2 (germline): KGHSY, FQNENV. CDR3: CASSQRGRGPQHF. CDR3 DNA sequence: TGTGCCAGCAGCCAAAGGGGCCGCGGGCCCCAGCATTTT.

V and J are TRBV19 and TRBJ2-3; 7 bases align to TRBD2. Germline CDR1 LNHDA, CDR2 SQIVND (reference sequence). The CDR3 covers 14 residues. The trim removed 7 bases at V and 4 bases at J, leaving 8 bases unmatched. CDR3 protein: CASTKAGAADTQYF. For the CDR3, the DNA is TGTGCCAGTACGAAGGCGGGAGCGGCAGATACGCAGTATTTT.

The CDR3 loop reads CASSLGTSDRYNEQFF. The CDR3 DNA is TGCGCCAGCAGCCTGGGGACTAGCGATAGATACAATGAGCAGTTCTTC. The chain joins TRBV4-1 to TRBJ2-1, with TRBD2 matching 10 bases. With V trimmed by 4 bases and J by 4 bases, 7 bases remained unmatched. The CDR3 covers 16 residues. Germline loops: CDR1 MGHRA, CDR2 YSYEKL.

The V and J genes are TRBV4-3 and TRBJ1-5, with 8 bases that match TRBD1. CDR1 is LGHNA, CDR2 YSLEER, per germline. The V and J ends lost 3 bases and 5 bases, in that order; junction bases with no gene match: 12. This CDR3 comprises 17 residues. The CDR3: CASSHNLGQDTDQPQHF. As DNA, the CDR3 is TGCGCCAGCAGCCACAACTTGGGACAGGATACCGATCAGCCCCAGCATTTT.

This chain links TRBV7-9 with TRBJ1-1; perhaps TRBD1 as D (6 bases). V was shortened by 2 bases and J by 0 bases, with 13 bases between the two germline ends. Germline-derived CDR1 and CDR2 are SEHNR and FQNEAQ (reference sequence). The CDR3 spans 16 residues. CDR3 sequence reads: CASSLKGTQVNTEAFF. The DNA for the CDR3 is TGTGCCAGCAGCTTAAAGGGGACACAAGTGAACACTGAAGCTTTCTTT.

The table lists this clone with a count of one. The junction and the germline gene differ at one end; a read error may be behind it. The rearrangement links TRBV2 to TRBJ2-1; TRBD1 agrees at 10 bases. Germline CDR1 is SNHLY and CDR2 is FYNNEI. The CDR3 covers 13 residues. This chain's CDR3 is CASSEDRGRGEFF. The CDR3 bases are TGTGCCAGCAGCGAAGACAGGGGGCGGGGGGAGTTCTTC.

The rearrangement links TRBV6-1 to TRBJ2-7; D is ambiguous. There are 13 residues in the CDR3. The germline CDR1 and CDR2 sequences are MNHNS and SASEGT. V dropped 2 bases and J dropped 1 base, with 6 bases sitting between them. CDR3 residues: CASSEIQSYEQYF. CDR3 in DNA: TGTGCCAGCAGTGAAATCCAGTCCTACGAGCAGTACTTC.

V and J are TRBV4-1 and TRBJ2-7; TRBD1 might be the D (6 bases). Germline V CDR1 and CDR2: MGHRA, YSYEKL. Trimming took off 1 base at V and 2 bases at J, with 9 bases between the two ends. The length of the CDR3 is 14 residues. The CDR3: CASSQGTAPYEQYF. The DNA of the CDR3 is TGCGCCAGCAGCCAAGGGACAGCCCCCTACGAGCAGTACTTC.

This clone was observed a few times. The chain is built from TRBV25-1 and TRBJ1-2; no clear D. Germline CDR1 reads MGHDK; CDR2 reads SYGVNS. The CDR3 is 12 residues long. Trimming removed 8 bases from V and 3 bases from J, with 10 bases in between. This CDR3 reads CASGVGDYGYTF. CDR3 nucleotides: TGTGCCAGCGGGGTGGGAGACTATGGCTACACCTTC.

The chain carries TRBV5-1 and TRBJ1-1, with 7 positions matching TRBD1. The germline V gene encodes CDR1 SGHRS and CDR2 YFSETQ. Trimming at V came to 0 bases and at J to 1 base, leaving 3 bases not matched to a gene. The CDR3 length is 15 residues. CDR3 loop: CASSLGGTANTEAFF. CDR3 nucleotides: TGCGCCAGCAGCTTGGGAGGGACAGCGAACACTGAAGCTTTCTTT.

This sequence joins TRBV27 and TRBJ1-2; TRBD1 matches at 9 bases. Trimming removed 5 bases from V and 1 base from J; junction bases left unmatched: 5. The germline V gene has CDR1 MNHEY and CDR2 SMNVEV (reference sequence). The CDR3 consists of 15 residues. The CDR3 sequence: CASSPGQGGNYGYTF. As DNA, the CDR3 is TGTGCCAGCAGTCCGGGACAGGGTGGTAACTATGGCTACACCTTC.

The CDR3 sequence is CASSPTGASTEAFF. CDR3 sequence (DNA): TGTGCCAGCAGCCCTACAGGGGCGTCCACTGAAGCTTTCTTT. The V call is TRBV7-3, the J call TRBJ1-1; 7 positions match TRBD1. Trimming removed 5 bases from V and 4 bases from J; junction bases left unmatched: 7. CDR3 length equals 14 residues. Germline-derived CDR1 and CDR2 are SGHTA and FQGTGA.

V and J are TRBV29-1 and TRBJ2-7; 9 bases fit TRBD1. V lost 5 bases and J lost 5; bases outside the gene matches: 10. This CDR3 has 14 amino acids. Germline V gives CDR1 SQVTM, CDR2 ANQGSEA. CDR3 in DNA: TGCAGCGTTAAGGGGGGACAGGGTGACGACGAGCAGTACTTC. This gives the protein CSVKGGQGDDEQYF.

The chain employs TRBV28 and TRBJ1-1, with D possibly TRBD1 on 6 matching bases. Germline V CDR1 and CDR2: MDHEN, SYDVKM. Trimming shortened V by 5 bases and J by 1 base, and 11 bases separated the two germline ends. This CDR3 comprises 14 residues. The CDR3 region has the DNA TGTGCCAGCAGTCCCAGGGGAAGGAACACTGAAGCTTTCTTT. It codes for CASSPRGRNTEAFF.

This chain connects TRBV7-2 to TRBJ2-5, with a tentative D call TRBD2 (5 bases). Germline-derived CDR1 and CDR2 are SGHTA and FQGNSA. This CDR3 has 13 residues. The V and J ends lost 6 bases and 5 bases respectively, with 13 bases between them. The CDR3, as DNA: TGTGCCAGCAGTGCACTAGGGTGGGAGACCCAGTACTTC. Its translation is CASSALGWETQYF.

Written as DNA, the CDR3 is TGTGCCAGCATCGGGACTAGCGAGAAAGAGACCCAGTACTTC. It specifies CASIGTSEKETQYF. The rearrangement links TRBV6-1 to TRBJ2-5; 10 positions agree with TRBD2. CDR3 length equals 14 residues. CDR1 is MNHNS, CDR2 SASEGT, per germline. Trimming removed 7 bases from V and 3 bases from J; junction bases left unmatched: 5.

This chain connects TRBV28 to TRBJ2-7, with a possible D match to TRBD2 (6 bases). There are 15 residues in the CDR3. Trimming stripped 2 bases from V and 1 base from J, with 12 bases between. The germline V gene encodes CDR1 MDHEN and CDR2 SYDVKM. Written as DNA, the CDR3 is TGTGCCAGCAGTTTAGTAGGTGGGAGGTCCTACGAGCAGTACTTC. It specifies CASSLVGGRSYEQYF.

This clone was observed a few times. The chain recombines TRBV10-3 with TRBJ1-1; no clear D gene. With 0 bases removed from V and 0 bases from J, the gap between germline ends came to 8 bases. The germline V gene has CDR1 ENHRY and CDR2 SYGVKD. The CDR3 is made up of 15 amino acids. In nucleotides, the CDR3 is TGTGCCATCAGTGAGTCGGAGCTGCTGAACACTGAAGCTTTCTTT. It encodes CAISESELLNTEAFF.

The V call is TRBV29-1, the J call TRBJ1-2; D is uncertain. Germline assignment: CDR1 SQVTM and CDR2 ANQGSEA. CDR3 length equals 16 residues. V shed 5 bases and J shed 0 bases, with 19 bases lying between them. The DNA for the CDR3 is TGCAGCGTTTTCAGTCAGGTTCAGTTGGCTAACTATGGCTACACCTTC. Residues: CSVFSQVQLANYGYTF.

This clone was seen only once. The chain joins TRBV28 to TRBJ2-7; 9 bases map to TRBD2. V shed 3 bases, J shed 5 bases, and the junction held 8 bases outside the gene matches. CDR1 MDHEN and CDR2 SYDVKM come from the germline V gene. The CDR3 is 15 amino acids. CDR3 sequence: CASSLPIAGVNEQYF. The CDR3 DNA reads TGTGCCAGCAGTTTGCCGATAGCGGGAGTCAACGAGCAGTACTTC.

This chain joins TRBV7-2 and TRBJ1-3; 7 positions match TRBD1. V trimming: 4 bases; J trimming: 0 bases; junction bases outside the gene matches: 12. This CDR3 has 18 amino acids. Germline V lookup: CDR1 SGHTA, CDR2 FQGNSA. Written as DNA, the CDR3 is TGTGCCAGCAGCTCCTTCCCGGGACAGACATTCTCTGGAAACACCATATATTTT. Encoded protein: CASSSFPGQTFSGNTIYF.

This clone came up once. Here the CDR3 reads CASSPQDRGRVEAFF. CDR3 DNA: TGTGCCAGCAGTCCACAGGACAGGGGGCGTGTTGAAGCTTTCTTT. This chain links TRBV27 with TRBJ1-1, with 11 bases matching TRBD1. Trimming cost V 5 bases and J 7 bases; bases outside gene matches: 9. Germline V lookup: CDR1 MNHEY, CDR2 SMNVEV (reference sequence). This CDR3 has 15 amino acids.

The V call is TRBV7-6, the J call TRBJ2-3; 10 nucleotides align to TRBD2. CDR1 is SGHVS and CDR2 is FNYEAQ in the germline V gene. The length of the CDR3 is 15 residues. V shed 6 bases, J shed 3 bases, and the junction held 6 bases outside the gene matches. The CDR3 nucleotides read TGTGCCAGCAGTTCAGCGGGGGGGCAAACAGATACGCAGTATTTT. Translating gives CASSSAGGQTDTQYF. The complete variable domain, with remaining parts taken from reference TRBV7-6 and TRBJ2-3, reads GAGVSQSPRYKVTKRGQDVALRCDPISGHVSLYWYRQALGQGPEFLTYFNYEAQQDKSGLPNDRFSAERPEGSISTLTIQRTEQRDSAMYRCASSSAGGQTDTQYFGPGTRLTVL.

The chain joins TRBV29-1 to TRBJ2-2; 10 positions agree with TRBD2. The CDR3 spans 14 residues. CDR1 and CDR2 (germline): SQVTM, ANQGSEA. J was trimmed by 4 bases and V by 6 bases; bases with no gene match: 5. The DNA for the CDR3 is TGCAGCGTGACACTAGCGGGGACCACCGGGGAGCTGTTTTTT. Protein sequence: CSVTLAGTTGELFF.